The next 14 T cell receptor beta chains were all read from a single sample in a study of T-cell memory formation after mild COVID-19. TCRdb passed the 5' RACE reads through MiXCR, listing each CDR3 protein once. The sample includes hundreds of thousands of distinct CDR3 sequences, approximately 13% of them seen just once. The sample consisted of PBMCs or a T cell subset sorted from them (not recorded which). Receptors were obtained from a man aged 18 to 29 who had mild COVID-19 (a few samples of this study predate the infection). Cell type and time point are not known.

This clonotype was seen repeatedly, ten times or more. The V gene is TRBV30, the J gene TRBJ1-2; D is ambiguous. The CDR3 runs 13 residues. The germline V gene has CDR1 GTSNPN and CDR2 SVGIG (reference sequence). The V gene lost 0 bases and the J gene lost 4 bases, with 9 bases spanning the gap. The CDR3 region has the DNA TGTGCCTGGAGTGTACAAGCCTCCTATGGCTACACCTTC. This encodes CAWSVQASYGYTF.

This clonotype was counted a few times. The V call is TRBV12-3 or TRBV12-4, the J call TRBJ1-5; unclear D gene. There are 13 residues in the CDR3. V was trimmed by 7 bases and J by 2 bases, leaving 9 bases between them. CDR3 in DNA: TGTGCCAGCACCTCGCAGGGCAATCAGCCCCAGCATTTT. This encodes CASTSQGNQPQHF.

The CDR3 region has the DNA TGTGCCAGCAGCCTAACGGCTCTTGAGACCCAGTACTTC. It specifies CASSLTALETQYF. The chain combines TRBV9 with TRBJ2-5, with unresolved D. Germline V gene sequence: CDR1 SGDLS, CDR2 YYNGEE. V lost 4 bases to trimming and J lost 5 bases, with 12 bases between them. CDR3 length equals 13 residues.

This clonotype was counted only a few times. J is TRBJ2-2 and V is TRBV28; 9 nucleotides agree with TRBD1. Germline CDR1 is MDHEN and CDR2 is SYDVKM. Trimming cost V 8 bases and J 4 bases; bases outside gene matches: 5. The CDR3 runs 14 residues. DNA for the CDR3: TGTGCCAGCTTAACAGGGGGCCGCACCGGGGAGCTGTTTTTT. Translation gives CASLTGGRTGELFF.

This clonotype came up a few times. The chain has TRBV12-3 or TRBV12-4 and TRBJ2-7, with TRBD2 matching over 8 bases. CDR3 length: 17 residues. V shed 5 bases, J shed 3 bases, and the junction held 15 bases outside the gene matches. The CDR3 is CASSRGGQGVRSYEQYF. The CDR3 nucleotides read TGTGCCAGCAGTCGGGGGGGCCAGGGTGTTCGGAGCTACGAGCAGTACTTC.

The CDR3, as DNA: TGTGCCAGCAGTTACTCAGCAGGGGGTGTGGGCTATGGCTACACCTTC. This translates into CASSYSAGGVGYGYTF. The chain employs TRBV6-5 and TRBJ1-2, with 7 bases matching TRBD1. The CDR3 is 16 amino acids. Trimming removed 0 bases from V and 4 bases from J; junction bases left unmatched: 8. The germline gives CDR1 MNHEY, CDR2 SVGAGI.

This clonotype has a handful of counts. V gene TRBV13 combines with J gene TRBJ2-7; the D gene could be TRBD1 or TRBD2 (5 bases each). V lost 5 bases, J lost 3 bases, and 23 bases lay in between. This CDR3 is built from 17 residues. Germline V lookup: CDR1 PRHDT, CDR2 FYEKMQ (reference sequence). The DNA of the CDR3 is TGTGCCAGCAGCCAAATATCTAGCCGGGACGGACTCTACGAGCAGTACTTC. Amino acid sequence: CASSQISSRDGLYEQYF.

The rearrangement links TRBV10-3 to TRBJ1-2, with D possibly TRBD1 on 5 matching bases. From germline, CDR1 is ENHRY and CDR2 SYGVKD. V dropped 2 bases and J dropped 8 bases, with 12 bases sitting between them. CDR3 length equals 13 residues. The CDR3 nucleotides are TGTGCCATCAGTGAGGTTGGGACGCGAGGCTACACCTTC. Its translation: CAISEVGTRGYTF.

This chain links TRBV11-2 with TRBJ2-1, with TRBD2 as a possible D gene (6 bases). V lost 6 bases to trimming and J lost 12 bases, with 18 bases between them. Germline values: CDR1 SGHAT, CDR2 FQNNGV. This CDR3 spans 13 amino acids. The CDR3 protein is CASRPGSGVGQFF. The CDR3 DNA sequence: TGTGCCAGCAGACCTGGTAGCGGTGTGGGGCAGTTCTTC.

For the CDR3, the DNA is TGTGCCAGCTCACCACAGGACGGGGGCAATCAGCCCCAGCATTTT. Its protein product is CASSPQDGGNQPQHF. The gene calls are TRBV18 and TRBJ1-5; D is ambiguous. Germline V lookup: CDR1 KGHSH, CDR2 LQKENI. With 1 base removed from V and 2 bases from J, the gap between germline ends came to 9 bases. This CDR3 region has 15 residues. The full variable domain, rest sourced from reference TRBV18 and TRBJ1-5, is NAGVMQNPRHLVRRRGQEARLRCSPMKGHSHVYWYRQLPEEGLKFMVYLQKENIIDESGMPKERFSAEFPKEGPSILRIQQVVRGDSAAYFCASSPQDGGNQPQHFGDGTRLSIL.

This clonotype has more than one count but fewer than ten. This chain joins TRBV20-1 and TRBJ2-5, with D possibly TRBD2 on 7 matching bases. CDR3 length equals 13 residues. V was clipped by 1 base and J by 5 bases, with 11 bases between them. Germline V gene data show CDR1 as DFQATT and CDR2 as SNEGSKA (reference sequence). CDR3 protein: CSARAGGLETQYF. The CDR3 DNA follows: TGCAGTGCTAGAGCGGGGGGCCTGGAGACCCAGTACTTC.

The table lists this clonotype with a few counts. J is TRBJ2-5 and V is TRBV7-2, with a possible D match to TRBD2 (5 bases). The germline V gene has CDR1 SGHTA and CDR2 FQGNSA. The CDR3 consists of 16 residues. Trimming pared 4 bases from V and 0 bases from J, leaving 15 bases between. CDR3 protein: CASSSRNRGYQETQYF. DNA for the CDR3: TGTGCCAGCAGCTCCCGAAATCGCGGGTACCAAGAGACCCAGTACTTC.

V and J are TRBV20-1 and TRBJ2-1; the D is unclear. This CDR3 has 9 amino acids. The V end was cut by 5 bases, the J end by 9 bases, with 5 bases between. Germline values: CDR1 DFQATT, CDR2 SNEGSKA (reference sequence). The CDR3 spells CSAVVEQFF. In DNA, the CDR3 is TGCAGTGCTGTTGTTGAGCAGTTCTTC.

There are a few counts of this clonotype. V is TRBV5-1 and J is TRBJ2-3, with TRBD1 matching 7 bases. The length of the CDR3 is 11 residues. Per the germline V gene, CDR1 is SGHRS and CDR2 is YFSETQ. Unmatched junction bases numbered 2, after V lost 7 bases and J lost 6 bases. The CDR3 DNA is TGCGCCAGCCACAGGGGCGATACGCAGTATTTT. This encodes CASHRGDTQYF.